These T cell receptor beta chains were read from a single sample in a study of blood T cell repertoires in COVID-19. Sequencing was performed with immunoSEQ multiplex PCR; in TCRdb, only in-frame clones are kept and a portion is missing. The sample lists under 400,000 clones; 75% to 90% were seen once. The sample was peripheral blood. Receptors originate from a woman in her twenties or thirties with COVID-19, enrolled during active disease. The CDR3 runs from the conserved cysteine through the conserved F or W. The D gene is left open where the match is weak. The size entry is marked missing in some rows and otherwise reads once, few, many or a size class.

j_call clone_size d_call v_call cdr3_aa cdr3_nt
TRBJ2-7 few TRBD2 TRBV7-9 CASDTDAGASYEQYF TGTGCCAGCGACACAGATGCGGGAGCTAGCTACGAGCAGTACTTC
TRBJ2-5 NA NA TRBV7-7 CASSLNREETQYF TGTGCCAGCAGCCTCAATAGAGAGGAGACCCAGTACTTC
TRBJ1-1 NA TRBD1 TRBV5-5 CASSLGTGTNTEAFF TGTGCCAGCAGCTTGGGGACAGGGACTAACACTGAAGCTTTCTTT
TRBJ1-2 NA TRBD1 TRBV29-1 CSVERTGLYGYTF TGCAGCGTTGAAAGGACAGGCCTCTATGGCTACACCTTC
TRBJ1-1 NA NA TRBV10-3 CATTPQVTMNTEAFF TGTGCCACCACCCCCCAGGTCACCATGAACACTGAAGCTTTCTTT
TRBJ2-7 NA NA TRBV2 CASRVPRLLEGDVQEQYF TGTGCCAGCAGAGTCCCCCGTTTGCTTGAAGGCGATGTACAGGAGCAGTACTTC
TRBJ2-1 NA TRBD2 TRBV5-1 CASSAGLAGGPWAEQFF TGCGCCAGCAGCGCAGGACTAGCGGGAGGCCCCTGGGCTGAGCAGTTCTTC
TRBJ2-1 NA NA TRBV12-2 CASRAGNEQFF TGTGCAAGTCGCGCGGGCAATGAGCAGTTCTTC
TRBJ2-7 NA TRBD2 TRBV4-2 CASSQVAGDSYEQYF TGTGCCAGCAGCCAAGTTGCGGGAGATTCCTACGAGCAGTACTTC
TRBJ2-2 NA TRBD1 TRBV5-1 CASSPGQGPNTGELFF TGCGCCAGCAGCCCGGGACAGGGGCCGAACACCGGGGAGCTGTTTTTT
TRBJ1-4 NA TRBD1 TRBV5-1 CASSLGTANEKLFF TGCGCCAGCAGCCTAGGGACAGCGAATGAAAAACTGTTTTTT
TRBJ1-1 NA NA TRBV28 CASSWTVSGDTEAFF TGTGCCAGCAGTTGGACGGTATCCGGGGACACTGAAGCTTTCTTT
TRBJ1-1 NA NA TRBV21-1 CASSTDRGLCTEAFF TGTGCCAGCAGCACGGACCGAGGGTTATGCACTGAAGCTTTCTTT
TRBJ2-7 NA NA TRBV29-1 CSVKTPDSPYEQYF TGCAGCGTAAAAACCCCGGACAGTCCCTACGAGCAGTACTTC
TRBJ2-5 NA TRBD2 TRBV11-3 CASSLDASGRGETQYF TGTGCCAGCAGCTTAGACGCTAGCGGGAGAGGAGAGACCCAGTACTTC
TRBJ2-1 once TRBD1 TRBV10-3 CAISPGQVEGNEQFF TGTGCCATCAGCCCGGGACAGGTGGAGGGCAATGAGCAGTTCTTC
TRBJ2-7 NA NA TRBV7-8 CASSLPPGEQYF TGTGCCAGCAGCTTGCCACCAGGCGAGCAGTACTTC
TRBJ1-2 NA TRBD1 TRBV6-5 CASMTGTGNYGYTF TGTGCCAGCATGACCGGGACAGGGAACTATGGCTACACCTTC
TRBJ1-1 NA NA TRBV27 CASRRNTEAFF TGTGCCAGCAGGAGGAACACTGAAGCTTTCTTT
TRBJ2-1 NA TRBD2 TRBV24-1 CATSDHRTSGGVGEQFF TGTGCCACCAGTGATCATAGGACTAGTGGGGGTGTGGGTGAGCAGTTCTTC
TRBJ1-5 NA TRBD1 TRBV28 CASSATTGTGLQPQHF TGTGCCAGCAGTGCCACAACCGGGACAGGTTTACAGCCCCAGCATTTT
TRBJ2-3 NA NA TRBV29-1 CSATISGSTDTQYF TGCAGCGCTACGATTAGCGGAAGCACAGATACGCAGTATTTT
TRBJ1-3 NA NA TRBV5-1 CASNDEGASGNTIYF TGCGCCAGCAATGATGAAGGGGCTTCTGGAAACACCATATATTTT
TRBJ1-5 few NA TRBV19 CATSDSQKRGQPQHF TGTGCCACCTCGGACAGCCAAAAGAGAGGTCAGCCCCAGCATTTT
TRBJ2-3 NA NA TRBV5-1 CASRGDKTDTQYF TGCGCCAGCAGGGGAGATAAAACAGATACGCAGTATTTT
TRBJ2-7 NA NA TRBV3-1/TRBV3-2 CASSQEEGGLITYEQYF TGTGCCAGCAGCCAAGAGGAGGGGGGGCTTATTACCTACGAGCAGTACTTC
TRBJ1-1 NA NA TRBV11-2 CASSLDSLRVAFF TGTGCCAGCAGCTTGGACAGCCTTAGGGTAGCTTTCTTT
TRBJ2-3 NA NA TRBV5-1 CASSSQLSSTDTQYF TGCGCCAGCAGTTCCCAACTTTCTAGCACAGATACGCAGTATTTT
TRBJ2-3 once TRBD2 TRBV11-3 CASSLDASGSTDTQYF TGTGCCAGCAGCTTAGATGCTAGCGGGAGCACAGATACGCAGTATTTT
TRBJ2-3 NA NA TRBV14 CASSQVQTSYTQYF TGTGCCAGCAGCCAAGTCCAGACATCCTATACGCAGTATTTT
TRBJ2-2 NA NA TRBV5-1 CASSLGLNTGELFF TGCGCCAGCAGCTTGGGTCTAAACACCGGGGAGCTGTTTTTT
TRBJ1-3 NA NA TRBV27 CASSDTVSGNTIYF TGTGCCAGCAGTGACACGGTCTCTGGAAACACCATATATTTT
TRBJ2-1 once NA TRBV24-1 CATSDLRQGNEQFF TGTGCCACCAGTGATTTGAGGCAGGGCAATGAGCAGTTCTTC
TRBJ2-1 NA NA TRBV6-2/TRBV6-3 CASSYLGLYNEQFF TGTGCCAGCAGTTACCTCGGACTATACAATGAGCAGTTCTTC
TRBJ2-4 once TRBD2 TRBV6-6 CASSPNPGLAGGRKNIQYF TGTGCCAGCAGTCCGAACCCGGGACTAGCGGGAGGGCGGAAAAACATTCAGTACTTC
TRBJ2-7 NA TRBD1 TRBV7-9 CATSPTGGSYEQYF TGTGCCACCTCCCCGACAGGGGGTTCGTACGAGCAGTACTTC
TRBJ1-2 NA TRBD1 TRBV2 CASSEGDRINYGYTF TGTGCCAGCAGTGAGGGGGACAGGATTAACTATGGCTACACCTTC
TRBJ1-5 once TRBD1 TRBV19 CASSMAQGGNQPQHF TGTGCCAGTAGTATGGCCCAGGGGGGCAATCAGCCCCAGCATTTT
TRBJ1-5 NA NA TRBV3-1/TRBV3-2 CASSSGLGNQPQHF TGTGCCAGCAGCTCAGGGTTGGGCAATCAGCCCCAGCATTTT
TRBJ1-5 NA NA TRBV18 CASSRGVNQPQHF TGTGCCAGCTCACGGGGGGTGAATCAGCCCCAGCATTTT
TRBJ1-1 NA NA TRBV5-4 CASSLFQTGNTEAFF TGTGCCAGCAGCCTATTCCAAACAGGGAACACTGAAGCTTTCTTT
TRBJ1-3 once NA TRBV6-5 CASSSPQGAGNTIYF TGTGCCAGCAGTTCCCCACAGGGTGCTGGAAACACCATATATTTT
TRBJ1-1 NA NA TRBV29-1 CSVDRGQNTEAFF TGCAGCGTTGATCGGGGTCAGAACACTGAAGCTTTCTTT
TRBJ1-5 NA TRBD1 TRBV6-1 CASSEKSTGASNQPQHF TGTGCCAGCAGTGAAAAATCGACAGGGGCTAGCAATCAGCCCCAGCATTTT
TRBJ2-7 NA TRBD1 TRBV3-1/TRBV3-2 CASSQVDREYEQYF TGTGCCAGCAGCCAAGTGGACAGGGAATACGAGCAGTACTTC